These T cell receptor beta chains were read from a single sample in a study of blood T cell repertoires in COVID-19. Measured with immunoSEQ multiplex PCR; TCRdb has only the in-frame clones, and not every one. The sample holds 110,000 to 150,000 clones, around three quarters seen once. Sequencing used peripheral blood. These receptors were collected from a man between 50 and 59 years old with active or convalescent COVID-19. The CDR3 runs from the conserved cysteine through the conserved F or W. Each record gives: D gene, V gene, J gene, clone size, CDR3 protein, CDR3 DNA. D genes are given only for firm matches. The listing skips clone size in some rows; elsewhere it reads once, few, many or a size class.

>TRBD2|TRBV29-1|TRBJ2-5|few
CSGGTSGRAETQYF
TGCAGCGGGGGGACTAGCGGGAGGGCGGAGACCCAGTACTTC
>TRBD1|TRBV4-1|TRBJ1-1|.
CASSQGTGGLNTEAFF
TGCGCCAGCAGCCAAGGGACAGGGGGCCTGAACACTGAAGCTTTCTTT
>.|TRBV3-1/TRBV3-2|TRBJ2-7|.
CASSPRQTGIGEQYF
TGTGCCAGCAGCCCTCGACAGACTGGGATTGGCGAGCAGTACTTC
>TRBD1|TRBV27|TRBJ1-2|.
CASRDDRVRDGYTF
TGTGCCAGCAGAGATGACAGGGTTCGAGACGGCTACACCTTC
>TRBD2|TRBV28|TRBJ2-7|few
CASLGTSGTYEQYF
TGTGCCAGCTTAGGGACTAGCGGGACCTACGAGCAGTACTTC
>TRBD2|TRBV28|TRBJ2-7|.
CASSYPGLAAYEQYF
TGTGCCAGCAGTTATCCGGGACTAGCGGCCTACGAGCAGTACTTC
>.|TRBV9|TRBJ1-2|.
CASSVQGTYGYTF
TGTGCCAGCAGCGTACAGGGTACCTATGGCTACACCTTC
>TRBD1|TRBV2|TRBJ1-4|few
CASSLTGPREKLFF
TGTGCCAGCAGTTTGACAGGGCCAAGGGAAAAACTGTTTTTT
>.|TRBV27|TRBJ1-2|.
CASSLSTRTLLLYGYTF
TGTGCCAGCAGTTTATCCACTCGGACTTTACTCCTCTATGGCTACACCTTC
>TRBD1|TRBV24-1|TRBJ2-1|.
CATSDRPGTVTYSYNEQFF
TGTGCCACCAGTGACCGTCCCGGGACAGTTACTTACTCCTACAATGAGCAGTTCTTC
>.|TRBV9|TRBJ2-2|.
CASQREAGLNTGELFF
TGTGCCAGCCAGCGTGAGGCGGGGTTGAACACCGGGGAGCTGTTTTTT
>TRBD1|TRBV19|TRBJ2-5|.
CASSIQGASETQYF
TGTGCCAGTAGTATCCAGGGGGCCTCCGAGACCCAGTACTTC
>TRBD1|TRBV2|TRBJ1-1|.
CASSERGQGAEAFF
TGTGCCAGCAGTGAACGGGGACAGGGAGCTGAAGCTTTCTTT
>.|TRBV5-1|TRBJ2-7|.
CASSLSGNAYEQYF
TGCGCCAGCAGCTTGTCCGGGAACGCCTACGAGCAGTACTTC
>.|TRBV9|TRBJ2-7|few
CASSVAGDPDGGGSYEQYF
TGTGCCAGCAGCGTAGCAGGAGACCCAGACGGGGGAGGCTCCTACGAGCAGTACTTC
>.|TRBV28|TRBJ1-3|.
CASSEPGHNSGNTIYF
TGTGCCAGCAGTGAACCGGGACACAACTCTGGAAACACCATATATTTT
>.|TRBV6-1|TRBJ1-5|.
CASSEVGSNQPQHF
TGTGCCAGCAGTGAGGTGGGCAGCAATCAGCCCCAGCATTTT
>.|TRBV9|TRBJ2-7|.
CASSVGGHPYEQYF
TGTGCCAGCAGCGTAGGGGGACACCCCTACGAGCAGTACTTC
>.|TRBV7-9|TRBJ1-1|.
CASSVSGGTEAFF
TGTGCCAGCAGCGTATCGGGGGGCACTGAAGCTTTCTTT
>.|TRBV7-2|TRBJ1-3|.
CASSIYPSSGNTIYF
TGTGCCAGCAGCATATATCCTAGCTCTGGAAACACCATATATTTT
>.|TRBV9|TRBJ2-7|few
CASRGWREKNEQYF
TGTGCCAGCAGGGGGTGGAGGGAGAAAAACGAGCAGTACTTC
>TRBD1|TRBV3-1/TRBV3-2|TRBJ2-5|.
CASSPGQGRTQYF
TGTGCCAGCAGTCCTGGACAGGGCCGTACCCAGTACTTC
>.|TRBV7-9|TRBJ1-2|.
CASSPGQFANYGYTF
TGTGCCAGCAGCCCAGGACAGTTTGCTAACTATGGCTACACCTTC
>TRBD1|TRBV9|TRBJ2-3|.
CASSPTGQGADTQYF
TGTGCCAGCAGCCCGACCGGACAGGGCGCAGATACGCAGTATTTT
>.|TRBV28|TRBJ1-5|.
CASNGRGFSNQPQHF
TGTGCCAGCAACGGTAGAGGGTTTAGCAATCAGCCCCAGCATTTT
>TRBD2|TRBV28|TRBJ2-1|.
CASSSGLAGAVGSYNEQFF
TGTGCCAGCAGTTCGGGACTAGCGGGAGCTGTAGGTTCCTACAATGAGCAGTTCTTC
>.|TRBV9|TRBJ1-2|.
CASSADQTGKIHTF
TGTGCCAGCAGCGCAGACCAAACAGGGAAAATCCACACCTTC
>.|TRBV7-9|TRBJ2-1|.
CASSPSTGRSYNEQFF
TGTGCCAGCAGCCCATCGACAGGTCGCTCCTACAATGAGCAGTTCTTC
>.|TRBV9|TRBJ2-2|few
CASSVVPASGATGELFF
TGTGCCAGCAGCGTAGTGCCCGCAAGCGGAGCCACCGGGGAGCTGTTTTTT
>TRBD2|TRBV6-2/TRBV6-3|TRBJ2-7|.
CASSPRGLAYEQYF
TGTGCCAGCAGTCCGCGGGGACTAGCCTACGAGCAGTACTTC
>TRBD2|TRBV28|TRBJ2-3|.
CASSPREADTQYF
TGTGCCAGCAGTCCGCGGGAGGCGGATACGCAGTATTTT
>TRBD1|TRBV9|TRBJ1-6|.
CASSATGGAYNSPLHF
TGTGCCAGCAGCGCAACAGGGGGCGCCTATAATTCACCCCTCCACTTT
>TRBD2|TRBV6-1|TRBJ2-3|.
CASSEALPGLAGEKDTQYF
TGTGCCAGCAGTGAAGCGCTTCCGGGACTAGCGGGAGAAAAAGATACGCAGTATTTT
>TRBD2|TRBV27|TRBJ2-3|.
CASRGSGRGDTQYF
TGTGCCAGCAGGGGTAGCGGGAGGGGAGATACGCAGTATTTT
>.|TRBV20-1|TRBJ2-1|.
CSADRYNEQFF
TGCAGTGCTGACAGGTACAATGAGCAGTTCTTC
>TRBD2|TRBV28|TRBJ2-2|.
CASSARGGAGTGELFF
TGTGCCAGCAGTGCCCGGGGGGGGGCGGGCACCGGGGAGCTGTTTTTT
>TRBD2|TRBV24-1|TRBJ2-3|.
CATSDLSGTSTDTQYF
TGTGCCACCAGTGATCTTAGCGGGACTAGCACAGATACGCAGTATTTT
>TRBD1|TRBV3-1/TRBV3-2|TRBJ2-5|.
CASSQDPTGTEPQYF
TGTGCCAGCAGCCAAGACCCGACAGGGACCGAACCCCAGTACTTC
>.|TRBV19|TRBJ2-1|once
CASSIGPVNEQFF
TGTGCCAGTAGTATTGGTCCGGTCAATGAGCAGTTCTTC
>TRBD2|TRBV11-3|TRBJ2-1|.
CASSPGTSGELDEQFF
TGTGCCAGCAGCCCCGGGACTAGCGGGGAGCTGGATGAGCAGTTCTTC
>.|TRBV18|TRBJ2-7|.
CASSPQVGGPYEQYF
TGTGCCAGCTCACCTCAGGTTGGGGGCCCCTACGAGCAGTACTTC
>.|TRBV19|TRBJ1-5|.
CASTPVVGVHQPQHF
TGTGCCAGTACCCCCGTGGTAGGGGTTCATCAGCCCCAGCATTTT
>.|TRBV9|TRBJ2-1|once
CASSVDSATYNEQFF
TGTGCCAGCAGCGTAGATAGCGCCACCTACAATGAGCAGTTCTTC
>.|TRBV4-1|TRBJ2-7|many
CASSQEGTQAYEQYF
TGCGCCAGCAGCCAAGAAGGGACACAGGCCTACGAGCAGTACTTC
>.|TRBV5-4|TRBJ1-3|.
CASSRGSGNTIYF
TGTGCCAGCAGTAGGGGGTCTGGAAACACCATATATTTT
>TRBD2|TRBV11-2|TRBJ2-7|.
CASSWTSGSYEQYF
TGTGCCAGCAGCTGGACTAGCGGGAGCTACGAGCAGTACTTC
>.|TRBV27|TRBJ2-3|.
CASSPPRGSTDTQYF
TGTGCCAGCAGTCCACCACGGGGGAGCACAGATACGCAGTATTTT
>.|TRBV2|TRBJ2-3|.
CASSEEEPGTQYF
TGTGCCAGCAGTGAAGAGGAACCGGGTACGCAGTATTTT
>.|TRBV28|TRBJ1-1|.
CASSRTGTGNTEAFF
TGTGCCAGCAGCCGAACAGGCACCGGGAACACTGAAGCTTTCTTT
>.|TRBV19|TRBJ2-1|.
CASIPNTGKGGGEQFF
TGTGCCAGTATCCCTAATACAGGGAAGGGTGGCGGTGAGCAGTTCTTC
>.|TRBV7-2|TRBJ1-6|.
CASSLFPHREGSPLHF
TGTGCCAGCAGCTTATTCCCCCACAGGGAGGGTTCACCCCTCCACTTT
>.|TRBV19|TRBJ2-7|once
CASSITPGGFYEQYF
TGTGCCAGTAGTATCACCCCAGGGGGGTTCTACGAGCAGTACTTC
>.|TRBV24-1|TRBJ1-4|few
CATSTRGGEKLFF
TGTGCCACATCGACGCGGGGAGGTGAAAAACTGTTTTTT
>.|TRBV7-3|TRBJ1-2|few
CASRTTGRSYTF
TGTGCCAGCAGGACTACCGGGCGCAGCTACACCTTC
>.|TRBV11-3|TRBJ2-1|.
CASSLDLAGYNEQFF
TGTGCCAGCAGCTTAGACCTAGCAGGTTACAATGAGCAGTTCTTC
>.|TRBV10-3|TRBJ2-7|.
CAIGKADEQYF
TGTGCCATCGGAAAGGCGGACGAGCAGTACTTC
>.|TRBV6-6|TRBJ1-1|few
CASSYYPGMNTEAFF
TGTGCCAGCAGTTACTATCCAGGGATGAACACTGAAGCTTTCTTT
>TRBD2|TRBV5-1|TRBJ2-3|.
CASSIGTILAGSTDTQYF
TGCGCCAGCAGTATAGGGACCATACTAGCGGGAAGCACAGATACGCAGTATTTT
>TRBD1|TRBV2|TRBJ1-4|.
CASMGQGATNEKLFF
TGTGCCAGCATGGGACAGGGGGCAACTAATGAAAAACTGTTTTTT